This TCR beta chain was obtained from a study of T-cell reconstitution after alpha-beta-depleted transplantation in children. Study-level points and caveats: Some patients' high day-60 TCRbeta diversity was attributed to recipient cells surviving conditioning. Newly made T cells mostly supplied T-cell counts and diversity one year after transplant.

In its sample, this clonotype was seen a few times. Its antigen is undetermined. The V end was cut by 4 bases, the J end by 0 bases, with 15 bases between. This CDR3 spans 15 amino acids. Germline V gene sequence: CDR1 SQVTM, CDR2 ANQGSEA. During its preparation, the TCRbeta library received unique molecular identifiers. Each CDR3 protein is one row after TCRdb ran MiXCR on the PCR reads. Among around 450,000 distinct CDR3 sequences, 15% to 20% were seen once, and the ten largest hold under 30%. The origin of this receptor is a boy less than two years old who had a stem cell transplant for Wiskott-Aldrich syndrome, so the T cells may come from the graft donor. The material was PBMCs, mostly from graft donor cells, obtained 360 days after TCRalphabeta/CD19-depleted stem cell transplant. The gene calls are TRBV29-1 and TRBJ1-1; D not resolved. CDR3: CSVAGFRRMNTEAFF. The CDR3 DNA follows: TGCAGCGTTGCGGGGTTCAGGCGCATGAACACTGAAGCTTTCTTT.